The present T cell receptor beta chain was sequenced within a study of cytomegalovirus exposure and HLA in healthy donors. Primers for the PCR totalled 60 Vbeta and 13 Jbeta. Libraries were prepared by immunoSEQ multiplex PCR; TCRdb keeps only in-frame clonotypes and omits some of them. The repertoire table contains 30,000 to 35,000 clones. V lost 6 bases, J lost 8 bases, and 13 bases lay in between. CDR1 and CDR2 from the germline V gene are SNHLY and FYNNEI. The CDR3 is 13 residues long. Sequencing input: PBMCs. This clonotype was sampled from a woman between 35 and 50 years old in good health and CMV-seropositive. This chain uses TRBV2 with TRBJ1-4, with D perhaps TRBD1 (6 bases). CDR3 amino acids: CASRRQAPEKLFF. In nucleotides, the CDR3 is TGTGCCAGCAGACGACAGGCCCCCGAAAAACTGTTTTTT.